Each of the 16 T cell receptor beta chains below was sequenced from the same sample in a study of lymphopenia after photon versus proton radiotherapy. The data were produced by immunoSEQ multiplex PCR, yet TCRdb's version contains in-frame clones alone and is incomplete. This table holds about 26,000 clones, 80% to 85% found once. Sequences were derived from peripheral blood, sampled from a patient treated with photon-based radiotherapy. The receptors originated from a woman in her 50s with pancreatic cancer.

Concerning this clone: At one end the junction does not follow the germline gene, possibly because of a read error. The chain recombines TRBV15 with TRBJ1-2; D remains ambiguous. This CDR3 region has 14 residues. Germline V lookup: CDR1 LNHNV, CDR2 YYDKDF (reference sequence). The CDR3 bases are TGTGCCACCAGCGGAGAAGAACGGCTGCATGGCTACACCTTC. Amino acids: CATSGEERLHGYTF.

The J gene is TRBJ2-1, the V gene TRBV7-7; D is possibly TRBD2 (7 bases). Germline CDR1 and CDR2: SSHAT and FNYEAQ (reference sequence). The CDR3 runs to 15 residues. The V end lost 5 bases, the J end lost 7 bases, and 18 bases lay between the germline ends. The DNA of the CDR3 is TGTGCCAGCAGCCCCTTTCCTGGGGGGGCGAATGAGCAGTTCTTC. Protein sequence: CASSPFPGGANEQFF.

The J gene is TRBJ1-5, the V gene TRBV19; TRBD1 matches at 7 bases. The trim removed 6 bases at V and 6 bases at J, leaving 5 bases unmatched. The CDR3 sequence is 13 residues long. Germline V lookup: CDR1 LNHDA, CDR2 SQIVND (reference sequence). Here the CDR3 reads CASSKTGSQPQHF. CDR3 in DNA: TGTGCCAGTAGCAAGACAGGGTCTCAGCCCCAGCATTTT.

CDR3 amino acids: CASSDTGFGNTIYF. The CDR3 region has the DNA TGTGCCAGTAGCGATACAGGGTTTGGAAACACCATATATTTT. The J gene is TRBJ1-3, the V gene TRBV19; D may be TRBD1 (6 bases). Trimming pared 6 bases from V and 3 bases from J, leaving 12 bases between. Germline V lookup: CDR1 LNHDA, CDR2 SQIVND (reference sequence). CDR3 length: 14 residues.

This chain links TRBV6-1 with TRBJ1-1; D is uncertain. V was cut by 5 bases and J by 0 bases, with 13 bases left in between. The CDR3 is 15 residues long. Germline loops: CDR1 MNHNS, CDR2 SASEGT. The CDR3, as DNA: TGTGCCAGCAGTAGCGGGCCTGCGATGAACACTGAAGCTTTCTTT. Translated, it gives CASSSGPAMNTEAFF.

V is TRBV7-8 and J is TRBJ2-5; 9 bases line up with TRBD1. Germline V lookup: CDR1 SGHVS, CDR2 FQNEAQ. The junction had 4 bases not matched to a gene; V was cut back by 1 base and J by 1 base. The CDR3 has 16 amino acids. CDR3 residues: CASSLVGTGSQETQYF. Written as DNA, the CDR3 is TGTGCCAGCAGCTTAGTAGGGACAGGGTCCCAAGAGACCCAGTACTTC.

The CDR3 nucleotides are TGTGCCAGCAGTTACGACAGGGGGCGATCTGTCCAGTACTTC. Translating gives CASSYDRGRSVQYF. This chain links TRBV6-6 with TRBJ2-5; the match to TRBD1 covers 10 bases. The CDR3 length is 14 residues. Germline CDR1 and CDR2: MNHNY and SVGAGI (reference sequence). V dropped 2 bases and J dropped 10; count of bases not matched to a gene: 7.

This clone was seen only a few times. The chain is built from TRBV21-1 and TRBJ1-1; the listed D gene, TRBD1, was not tested against the DNA. TRBV21-1 is noted as a pseudogene. This CDR3 comprises 14 residues. CDR3 nucleotide sequence: TGTGCCAGCCAAAGGGACAGGGTGAACACTGAAGCTTTCTTT. Its translation is CASQRDRVNTEAFF.

This chain joins TRBV4-3 and TRBJ1-4; the D is unclear. The CDR3 is 14 amino acids. The germline V gene has CDR1 LGHNA and CDR2 YSLEER. The V and J ends lost 1 base and 4 bases respectively, with 7 bases between them. CDR3 in amino acids: CASSQGSNNEKLFF. In nucleotides, the CDR3 is TGCGCCAGCAGCCAAGGGAGTAATAATGAAAAACTGTTTTTT.

The V call is TRBV5-1, the J call TRBJ2-7; TRBD1 might be the D (6 bases). CDR1 is SGHRS and CDR2 is YFSETQ in the germline V gene. The V gene lost 3 bases and the J gene lost 2 bases, with 12 bases spanning the gap. The CDR3 spans 14 residues. The CDR3 loop is CASSYGQPPYEQYF. The CDR3 region has the DNA TGCGCCAGCAGCTATGGACAGCCACCCTACGAGCAGTACTTC. Combining the CDR3 with reference TRBV5-1 and TRBJ2-7 gives the whole variable domain KAGVTQTPRYLIKTRGQQVTLSCSPISGHRSVSWYQQTPGQGLQFLFEYFSETQRNKGNFPGRFSGRQFSNSRSEMNVSTLELGDSALYLCASSYGQPPYEQYFGPGTRLTVT.

With respect to this clone: Germline is not matched at one junction end, which may reflect a read error. The chain employs TRBV6-1 and TRBJ2-3, with D perhaps TRBD2 (7 bases). CDR1 is MNHNS and CDR2 is SASEGT in the germline V gene. The CDR3 sequence is 15 residues long. The CDR3 region is CASREAGHLTDTQYF. The CDR3 DNA follows: TGTGCCAGCAGGGAAGCGGGACACCTCACAGATACGCAGTATTTT.

V gene TRBV19 combines with J gene TRBJ1-1; TRBD1 agrees at 10 bases. Trimming removed 1 base from V and 6 bases from J; junction bases left unmatched: 5. This CDR3 region has 15 residues. Germline lookup yields CDR1 LNHDA and CDR2 SQIVND (reference sequence). CDR3 protein: CASSIASGQGAEAFF. The CDR3 DNA reads TGTGCCAGTAGTATAGCCTCCGGACAGGGGGCTGAAGCTTTCTTT.

The chain has TRBV9 and TRBJ2-2; maybe TRBD2 (5 bases). V gave up 4 bases and J gave up 3 bases, with 19 bases separating them. CDR1 and CDR2 (germline): SGDLS, YYNGEE. The CDR3 length is 17 residues. The CDR3 sequence is CASSPSLGLADTGELFF. CDR3 nucleotide sequence: TGTGCCAGCAGCCCTTCCCTTGGACTCGCCGACACCGGGGAGCTGTTTTTT. Drawing the rest from reference TRBV9 and TRBJ2-2, the complete variable domain is DSGVTQTPKHLITATGQRVTLRCSPRSGDLSVYWYQQSLDQGLQFLIQYYNGEERAKGNILERFSAQQFPDLHSELNLSSLELGDSALYFCASSPSLGLADTGELFFGEGSRLTVL.

The chain links TRBV30 to TRBJ2-2; D is undetermined. The CDR3 totals 13 residues. In germline, CDR1 is GTSNPN, CDR2 SVGIG (reference sequence). The ends were cut back, 1 base at V and 0 bases at J, with 3 bases in the middle. The CDR3 sequence: CAWSATNTGELFF. DNA of the CDR3: TGTGCCTGGAGTGCTACGAACACCGGGGAGCTGTTTTTT.

The rearrangement joins TRBV25-1 to TRBJ2-1, with D tentatively TRBD1 (6 bases). Germline V gene data show CDR1 as MGHDK and CDR2 as SYGVNS. This CDR3 spans 17 amino acids. V gave up 3 bases and J gave up 7 bases, with 22 bases separating them. CDR3 coding DNA: TGTGCCAGCAGTGACCCCTCAGGGGTCCGAAATCTGAATGAGCAGTTCTTC. As protein: CASSDPSGVRNLNEQFF.

This sequence joins TRBV9 and TRBJ2-3, with 15 bases aligning to TRBD2. The CDR3 is 17 amino acids. Germline lookup yields CDR1 SGDLS and CDR2 YYNGEE. V shed 4 bases, J shed 0 bases, and the junction held 3 bases outside the gene matches. The CDR3 here is CASSPGLAGGSTDTQYF. CDR3 nucleotides: TGTGCCAGCAGCCCGGGACTAGCGGGAGGAAGCACAGATACGCAGTATTTT.